This T cell receptor beta chain was captured in a study of T-cell memory formation after mild COVID-19. TCRdb reanalysed the 5' RACE reads using MiXCR and keeps one entry per CDR3 protein. The data hold fewer than 50,000 distinct CDR3 sequences, with about 6.8% observed a single time. The table lists this clonotype with many counts. Its antigen remains unknown. V was clipped by 0 bases and J by 0 bases, with 15 bases between them. Looked up from germline, CDR1 is KGHSH and CDR2 is LQKENI. The CDR3 loop spans 17 amino acids. Study-level findings and limits: Contracting CD4+ clones sat mainly in CM and EM; CD8+ in EMRA.

Sequencing was performed on PBMCs or a T cell subset sorted from them (not recorded which). The clonotype originates from an adult who had mild COVID-19 (a few samples of this study predate the infection). Cell type and time point are not known. The chain uses TRBV18 and TRBJ2-7, with a tentative D call TRBD2 (6 bases). This CDR3 reads CASSPPTGTGLSYEQYF. The CDR3 DNA follows: TGTGCCAGCTCACCACCGACCGGTACGGGACTCTCCTACGAGCAGTACTTC.